These 23 T cell receptor beta chains were all obtained from the same sample, sequenced in a study of T cells after posttransplantation cyclophosphamide. Assay: immunoSEQ multiplex PCR; the TCRdb copy retains only in-frame clones and omits some. This sample carries roughly 45,000 clones and no singletons, and 2.2% goes to the top ten. Sequencing was done on a sample of PBMCs. These receptors came from a man aged 35 to 55 in good health, CMV-negative, and a related stem cell transplant donor.

This clone was observed at least ten times. This CDR3 reads CASSSTWEGLAGGFRGTDTQYF. CDR3 DNA sequence: TGTGCCAGCAGTTCCACCTGGGAGGGACTAGCGGGAGGATTTCGGGGCACAGATACGCAGTATTTT. The J gene is TRBJ2-3, the V gene TRBV28, with 15 bases matching TRBD2. The CDR3 covers 22 residues. V shed 4 bases, J shed 1 base, and the junction held 18 bases outside the gene matches. CDR1 is MDHEN, CDR2 SYDVKM, per germline.

This clone was observed at least ten times. The CDR3 coding sequence is TGTGCCAGCAGTGGGGGCGGAACATCCTACAATGAGCAGTTCTTC. Translation gives CASSGGGTSYNEQFF. This chain uses TRBV5-5 with TRBJ2-1; possibly TRBD1 for D (6 bases). The CDR3 length is 15 residues. The V gene's germline CDR1 is SGHKS and CDR2 YYEKEE (reference sequence). V was shortened by 5 bases and J by 1 base, with 13 bases between the two germline ends.

This clone was detected many times. This chain connects TRBV28 to TRBJ1-1; the D is unclear. Germline V gene data show CDR1 as MDHEN and CDR2 as SYDVKM. Trimming took 3 bases from V and 0 from J, leaving 8 bases between them. The CDR3 has 14 amino acids. In nucleotides, the CDR3 is TGTGCCAGCAGTTTTCGAGATATGAACACTGAAGCTTTCTTT. This encodes CASSFRDMNTEAFF.

Only a few counts were recorded for this clone. The V gene is TRBV6-6, the J gene TRBJ1-1, with 7 nucleotides matching TRBD1. Germline V CDR1 and CDR2: MNHNY, SVGAGI (reference sequence). The length of the CDR3 is 14 residues. J was trimmed by 4 bases and V by 7 bases; bases with no gene match: 9. The CDR3 spells CASTAHRGGTEAFF. The CDR3, as DNA: TGTGCCAGCACGGCCCACAGGGGTGGCACTGAAGCTTTCTTT.

At least ten counts were recorded for this clone. This rearrangement joins TRBV5-1 to TRBJ1-2; 7 bases fit TRBD1. The CDR3 sequence is 11 residues long. Germline loops: CDR1 SGHRS, CDR2 YFSETQ. V gave up 10 bases and J gave up 3 bases; unmatched junction bases: 3. CDR3 protein: CAVTGDYGYTF. As DNA, the CDR3 is TGCGCCGTAACAGGGGACTATGGCTACACCTTC.

This clone was recorded many times. The chain is built from TRBV11-3 and TRBJ2-1; 7 bases are shared with TRBD2. The germline CDR1 and CDR2 sequences are SGHNT and YENEEA. The CDR3 length is 14 residues. V was clipped by 3 bases and J by 7 bases; unmatched bases: 6. The CDR3: CASSFRDYQNEQFF. The CDR3 DNA sequence: TGTGCCAGCAGCTTCCGGGACTATCAAAATGAGCAGTTCTTC.

This clone was recorded at least ten times. J is TRBJ1-4 and V is TRBV28; a possible D gene is TRBD1 (5 bases). Germline CDR1 MDHEN, CDR2 SYDVKM. CDR3 length equals 15 residues. V lost 7 bases, J lost 1 base, and 13 bases lay in between. CDR3 amino acids: CASTLRGLTNEKLFF. CDR3 bases: TGTGCCAGCACTCTAAGGGGTTTAACTAATGAAAAACTGTTTTTT.

This clone was detected many times. The chain couples TRBV30 to TRBJ1-5; D might be TRBD1 (5 bases). The CDR3 is made up of 13 amino acids. Between the trimmed V and J ends, which lost 5 bases and 2 bases, there was a span of 10 bases. Germline V lookup: CDR1 GTSNPN, CDR2 SVGIG (reference sequence). The CDR3 DNA reads as TGTGCCTGGGGACACGAAGGCAATCAGCCCCAGCATTTT. It yields the protein CAWGHEGNQPQHF.

At least ten counts were recorded for this clone. This chain uses TRBV27 with TRBJ1-4; TRBD1 agrees at 8 bases. Per the germline V gene, CDR1 is MNHEY and CDR2 is SMNVEV (reference sequence). V gave up 4 bases and J gave up 8 bases; unmatched junction bases: 6. The CDR3 length is 14 residues. The CDR3 sequence is CASSSGQGTEKLFF. The CDR3 DNA reads TGTGCCAGCAGTTCAGGACAGGGTACCGAAAAACTGTTTTTT.

This clone was seen many times. The chain links TRBV30 to TRBJ1-1; D is ambiguous. The CDR3 has 13 amino acids. Trimming removed 3 bases from V and 1 base from J, with 9 bases in between. In germline, CDR1 is GTSNPN, CDR2 SVGIG (reference sequence). The CDR3 sequence: CAWRRQQNTEAFF. The CDR3 nucleotides read TGTGCCTGGAGGCGGCAGCAGAACACTGAAGCTTTCTTT.

This clone was seen many times. The chain carries TRBV18 and TRBJ2-5; D remains unclear. CDR1 is KGHSH, CDR2 LQKENI, per germline. V lost 3 bases to trimming and J lost 5 bases, with 7 bases between them. This CDR3 is 12 amino acids long. CDR3 in amino acids: CASSPQKETQYF. CDR3 coding DNA: TGTGCCAGCTCACCTCAGAAGGAGACCCAGTACTTC.

This clone appeared many times. This sequence joins TRBV6-5 and TRBJ1-4; the match to TRBD1 covers 8 bases. The germline V gene has CDR1 MNHEY and CDR2 SVGAGI. After removal of 7 bases from V and 7 bases from J, the junction contained 8 bases not matched to a gene. The CDR3 is 14 residues long. CDR3 sequence reads: CASTFRQGSEKLFF. CDR3 nucleotides: TGTGCCAGCACTTTCCGACAGGGGAGTGAAAAACTGTTTTTT.

This clone was seen at least ten times. The chain carries TRBV4-1 and TRBJ1-5; D uncertain. CDR1 and CDR2 (germline): MGHRA, YSYEKL. This CDR3 region has 17 residues. V lost 1 base and J 3 bases, leaving 16 bases between the germline ends. This CDR3 reads CASSQGLPQVFNQPQHF. DNA for the CDR3: TGCGCCAGCAGCCAAGGGCTCCCGCAGGTCTTCAATCAGCCCCAGCATTTT.

Many counts were recorded for this clone. The V gene is TRBV27, the J gene TRBJ1-2; D gene uncertain. CDR1 MNHEY and CDR2 SMNVEV come from the germline V gene (reference sequence). V gave up 7 bases and J gave up 0 bases, with 9 bases separating them. The CDR3 extends over 13 amino acids. The DNA of the CDR3 is TGTGCCAGCACACGAGGTACTAACTATGGCTACACCTTC. Protein sequence: CASTRGTNYGYTF.

This sequence joins TRBV6-6 and TRBJ2-5; TRBD1 is a possible D gene (6 bases). The DNA end is more similar to TRBJ2-7, so the J call may be wrong. The V gene's germline CDR1 is MNHNY and CDR2 SVGAGI (reference sequence). CDR3 size: 15 residues. The CDR3 DNA follows: TGTGCCAGCAGCCACCGACAGGAAATCCCAAACGAGCAGTACTTC. It yields the protein CASSHRQEIPNEQYF.

This clone occurred many times. The J gene is TRBJ1-5, the V gene TRBV29-1; 9 bases align to TRBD1. From germline, CDR1 is SQVTM and CDR2 ANQGSEA. The V segment lost 4 bases and the J segment 5 bases; nucleotides outside the gene matches: 0. The length of the CDR3 is 12 residues. This chain's CDR3 is CSVGQGDQPQHF. CDR3 sequence (DNA): TGCAGCGTTGGACAGGGGGATCAGCCCCAGCATTTT. Full variable domain (rest looked up from reference TRBV29-1 and TRBJ1-5): SAVISQKPSRDICQRGTSLTIQCQVDSQVTMMFWYRQQPGQSLTLIATANQGSEATYESGFVIDKFPISRPNLTFSTLTVSNMSPEDSSIYLCSVGQGDQPQHFGDGTRLSIL.

This clone has ten or more counts. The V gene is TRBV27, the J gene TRBJ2-2; the match to TRBD2 covers 7 bases. V dropped 2 bases and J dropped 0; count of bases not matched to a gene: 9. The CDR3 loop spans 18 amino acids. The germline gives CDR1 MNHEY, CDR2 SMNVEV (reference sequence). The CDR3 protein is CASSLSGTINPNTGELFF. CDR3 sequence (DNA): TGTGCCAGCAGTTTAAGCGGGACGATAAACCCGAACACCGGGGAGCTGTTTTTT.

This clone was detected many times. CDR3 sequence: CASSVSSGRVGETQYF. Here the CDR3 DNA reads TGTGCCAGCAGCGTTAGTAGCGGGAGGGTTGGAGAGACCCAGTACTTC. The chain recombines TRBV9 with TRBJ2-5; 11 positions match TRBD2. Germline V CDR1 and CDR2: SGDLS, YYNGEE. This CDR3 is 16 amino acids long. V gave up 2 bases and J gave up 4 bases; unmatched junction bases: 7.

This clone was seen at least ten times. The chain carries TRBV6-5 and TRBJ2-1, with 8 bases identical to TRBD2. CDR3 length: 13 amino acids. The V gene end was trimmed by 0 bases and the J gene end by 8 bases; junction bases not matched to a gene: 0. CDR1 is MNHEY, CDR2 SVGAGI, per germline. CDR3 coding DNA: TGTGCCAGCAGTTACTCGCGGGAGGATGAGCAGTTCTTC. Its translation is CASSYSREDEQFF.

This clone was counted at least ten times. This chain uses TRBV27 with TRBJ2-7; a weak D match, TRBD2 (6 bases). Germline V gives CDR1 MNHEY, CDR2 SMNVEV (reference sequence). CDR3 length: 14 residues. Trimming removed 10 bases from V and 0 bases from J, with 16 bases in between. The CDR3 protein is CATASRRDSYEQYF. The CDR3 nucleotides read TGTGCCACCGCGAGCAGGAGGGACTCCTACGAGCAGTACTTC.

This clone has ten or more counts. Germline is not matched at one junction end, which may reflect a read error. Other DNA sequences in the same sample also yield this CDR3. V and J are TRBV6-1 and TRBJ1-3; perhaps TRBD1 as D (5 bases). Germline CDR1 is MNHNS and CDR2 is SASEGT. The CDR3 is 13 amino acids. CDR3 nucleotides: TGTGCCAGCAGTGCAGGGTCTGGAAACACCATATACTTT. Its protein is CASSAGSGNTIYF.

This clone has ten or more counts. CDR3: CASSLDASTEQFF. DNA of the CDR3: TGCGCCAGCAGCTTGGACGCGTCTACTGAGCAGTTCTTC. The rearrangement links TRBV5-1 to TRBJ2-1; D remains unclear. The length of the CDR3 is 13 residues. V was shortened by 0 bases and J by 9 bases, with 10 bases between the two germline ends. Per the germline V gene, CDR1 is SGHRS and CDR2 is YFSETQ.

In this sample, this clone turned up many times. The chain uses TRBV10-3 and TRBJ1-2; 10 bases are a match to TRBD1. The CDR3 consists of 15 residues. The V and J ends lost 2 bases and 6 bases, in that order; junction bases with no gene match: 6. CDR1 ENHRY and CDR2 SYGVKD come from the germline V gene. The CDR3 reads CAISEETGGADGYTF. CDR3 DNA: TGTGCCATCAGTGAGGAGACAGGGGGCGCGGATGGCTACACCTTC.